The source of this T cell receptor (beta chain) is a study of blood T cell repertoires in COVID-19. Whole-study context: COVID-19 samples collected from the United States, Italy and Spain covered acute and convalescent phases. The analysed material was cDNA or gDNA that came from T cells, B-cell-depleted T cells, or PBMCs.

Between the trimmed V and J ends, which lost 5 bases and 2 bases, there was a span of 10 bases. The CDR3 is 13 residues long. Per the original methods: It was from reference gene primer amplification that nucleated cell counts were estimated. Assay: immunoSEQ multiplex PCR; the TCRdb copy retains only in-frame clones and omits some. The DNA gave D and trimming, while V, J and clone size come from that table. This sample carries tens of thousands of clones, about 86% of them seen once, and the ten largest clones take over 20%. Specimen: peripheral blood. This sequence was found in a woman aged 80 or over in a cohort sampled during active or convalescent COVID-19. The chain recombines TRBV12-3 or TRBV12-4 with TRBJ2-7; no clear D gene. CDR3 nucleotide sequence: TGTGCCAGCAGTATATCTTATACCTACGAGCAGTACTTC. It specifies CASSISYTYEQYF.